The following is a TCR beta chain sequence with its context. Individuals aged about 18 to 100 years were recruited from 24 US areas. Allocation to cohorts depended on clinical history reported by the participants. Before being deemed recovered, Cohort 3 donors had two negative PCRs, clearance, or symptom resolution. Germline V gene lookup returns CDR1 KGHSH and CDR2 LQKENI. CDR3 length equals 14 residues. Trimming pared 2 bases from V and 7 bases from J, leaving 9 bases between. These data originate in a study of blood T cell repertoires in COVID-19. Background on the study: Specimens from acute and convalescent COVID-19 originated in the United States, Italy and Spain.

TCRdb's table, derived via immunoSEQ multiplex PCR, lists solely in-frame clones and lacks some. The sample shows 130,000 or so clones, around 83% of them seen only once. Material for sequencing was PBMCs or T cells enriched from blood (not recorded which). The TCR was taken from a young man who had recovered from COVID-19. V and J are TRBV18 and TRBJ1-6; D may be TRBD1 (6 bases). The CDR3 DNA sequence: TGTGCCAGCTCACCAGGGGGCAACAATTCACCCCTCCACTTT. This encodes CASSPGGNNSPLHF.